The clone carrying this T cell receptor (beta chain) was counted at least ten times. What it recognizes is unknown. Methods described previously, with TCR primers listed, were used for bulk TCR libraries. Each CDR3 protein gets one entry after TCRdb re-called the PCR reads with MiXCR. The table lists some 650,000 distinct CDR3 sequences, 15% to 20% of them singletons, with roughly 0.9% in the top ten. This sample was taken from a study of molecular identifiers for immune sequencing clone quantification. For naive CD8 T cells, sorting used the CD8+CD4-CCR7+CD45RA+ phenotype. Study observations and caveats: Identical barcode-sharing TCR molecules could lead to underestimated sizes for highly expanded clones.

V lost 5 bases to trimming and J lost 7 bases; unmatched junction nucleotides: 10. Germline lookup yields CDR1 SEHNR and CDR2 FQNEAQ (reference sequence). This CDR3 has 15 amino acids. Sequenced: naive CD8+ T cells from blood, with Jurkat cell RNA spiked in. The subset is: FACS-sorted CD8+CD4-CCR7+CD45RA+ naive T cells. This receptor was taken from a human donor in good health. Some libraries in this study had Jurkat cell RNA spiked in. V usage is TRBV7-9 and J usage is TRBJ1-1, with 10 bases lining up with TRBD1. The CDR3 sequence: CASSGIRTGGVEAFF. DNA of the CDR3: TGTGCCAGCAGCGGAATAAGGACAGGGGGGGTTGAAGCTTTCTTT.